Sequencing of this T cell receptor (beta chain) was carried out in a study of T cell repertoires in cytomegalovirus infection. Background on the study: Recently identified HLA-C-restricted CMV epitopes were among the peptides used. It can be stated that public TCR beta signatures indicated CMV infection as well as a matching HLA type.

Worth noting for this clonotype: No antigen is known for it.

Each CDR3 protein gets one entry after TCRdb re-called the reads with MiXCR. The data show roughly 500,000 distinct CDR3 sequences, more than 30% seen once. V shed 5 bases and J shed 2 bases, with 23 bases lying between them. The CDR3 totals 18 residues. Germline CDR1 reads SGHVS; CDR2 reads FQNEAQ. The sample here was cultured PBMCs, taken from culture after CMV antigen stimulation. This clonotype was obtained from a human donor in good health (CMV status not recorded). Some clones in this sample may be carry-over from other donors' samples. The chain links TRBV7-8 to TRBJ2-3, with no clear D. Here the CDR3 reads CASSIEDSSLRTTDTQYF. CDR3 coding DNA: TGTGCCAGCAGCATAGAAGACTCGTCTCTCCGAACCACAGATACGCAGTATTTT. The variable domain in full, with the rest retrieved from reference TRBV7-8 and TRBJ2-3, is GAGVSQSPRYKVAKRGQDVALRCDPISGHVSLFWYQQALGQGPEFLTYFQNEAQLDKSGLPSDRFFAERPEGSVSTLKIQRTQQEDSAVYLCASSIEDSSLRTTDTQYFGPGTRLTVL.